The T cell receptor (beta chain) under discussion was sequenced for a study of blood T cell repertoires in COVID-19. About the study: The United States, Italy and Spain supplied acute and convalescent COVID-19 samples. T cells, B-cell-depleted T cells, or PBMCs supplied cDNA or gDNA.

The V gene lost 0 bases and the J gene lost 5 bases, with 8 bases spanning the gap. Germline V gene lookup returns CDR1 LGHNA and CDR2 YNFKEQ. The CDR3 length is 13 residues. Authors' methods: Scientists estimated how many nucleated cells there were by amplifying reference gene primers. Data came from immunoSEQ multiplex PCR; TCRdb stores just in-frame clones and leaves some out. The DNA was the basis for D and trimming; V, J and clone size are from that table. The sample records about 120,000 clones, 70% to 90% being singletons. The V call is TRBV4-2, the J call TRBJ2-7; D remains ambiguous. The origin of this receptor is a human donor in a cohort sampled during active COVID-19. Sequenced input: peripheral blood. The DNA for the CDR3 is TGTGCCAGCAGCCAAGAAAACATCAACGAGCAGTACTTC. It yields the protein CASSQENINEQYF.